The clone carrying this T cell receptor beta chain was counted at least ten times. Its cognate antigen is unknown. This sample is part of a study of identical twins. Study-wide results and caveats: Memory repertoires showed no such pattern, whereas abundant cord blood beta clonotypes carried fewer insertions. Out-of-frame sharing of TCR alpha in monozygotic twins was underestimated by models. Its conclusions, products of cross-sectional statistical analysis, did not come from following the same donors.

TCRdb reanalysed the 5' RACE reads using MiXCR and keeps one entry per CDR3 protein. The profile shows fewer than 650,000 distinct CDR3 sequences, around 9.6% of them singletons. The CDR3 runs 14 residues. Per germline, CDR1 SQVTM and CDR2 ANQGSEA. V shed 2 bases and J shed 4 bases, with 14 bases lying between them. The sample was also linked to a second study, of yellow fever vaccine responses in identical twins.

The chain couples TRBV29-1 to TRBJ1-1; tentatively, D is TRBD1 (6 bases). This TCR was sampled from a woman younger than 30 in good health. Sequenced: PBMCs. The CDR3 sequence is CSVETGAGATEAFF. CDR3 DNA: TGCAGCGTTGAAACGGGGGCGGGCGCCACTGAAGCTTTCTTT.